This T cell receptor (beta chain) originates from a study of PD-L1 blockade in urothelial cancer. Per germline, CDR1 SGHAT and CDR2 FQNNGV. The CDR3 has 13 residues. V was pared by 1 base and J by 5 bases, with 8 bases between. Time point specified: pretreatment peripheral blood. Only in-frame clones appear in the TCRdb table, and some are missing; sequencing was by immunoSEQ multiplex PCR. The table lists about 95,000 clones, 90% of them singletons. The source was PBMCs, collected around atezolizumab (anti-PD-L1) treatment. The TCR comes from a man in his fifties or sixties with urothelial cancer. V and J are TRBV11-2 and TRBJ2-5; D call uncertain. The CDR3 region is CASSLGMRETQYF. CDR3 in DNA: TGTGCCAGCAGCTTAGGGATGAGGGAGACCCAGTACTTC. Complete variable domain (other parts from reference TRBV11-2 and TRBJ2-5): EAGVAQSPRYKIIEKRQSVAFWCNPISGHATLYWYQQILGQGPKLLIQFQNNGVVDDSQLPKDRFSAERLKGVDSTLKIQPAKLEDSAVYLCASSLGMRETQYFGPGTRLLVL.